Presented here are 22 T cell receptor beta chains from one specimen sequenced in a study of blood T cells in healthy people across ages. Using a J-beta primer mix together with a sample-barcoded 5' primer, a second PCR was run for roughly 6 to 12 cycles. Each CDR3 protein is one row after TCRdb ran MiXCR on the 5' RACE reads. Seen here are 850,000 to 1,100,000 distinct CDR3 sequences, 35% to 40% observed once, and the top ten hold 10% to 15%. Sequencing was carried out using blood. Receptor source: a young man in good health.

V and J are TRBV15 and TRBJ2-1, with TRBD1 matching over 9 bases. This CDR3 is built from 13 residues. CDR1 is LNHNV and CDR2 is YYDKDF in the germline V gene (reference sequence). After removal of 6 bases from V and 6 bases from J, the junction contained 3 bases not matched to a gene. The CDR3 region has the DNA TGTGCCACCAGGGACAGGGGAAGCAATGAGCAGTTCTTC. Its protein product is CATRDRGSNEQFF.

The chain employs TRBV6-1 and TRBJ1-1; tentatively, D is TRBD1 (5 bases). Trimming took off 2 bases at V and 2 bases at J, with 12 bases between the two ends. The CDR3 totals 15 residues. Germline V gene data show CDR1 as MNHNS and CDR2 as SASEGT. The CDR3 nucleotides read TGTGCCAGCAGTGAACTCGGACGGGACAACACTGAAGCTTTCTTT. Protein product: CASSELGRDNTEAFF.

V and J are TRBV7-9 and TRBJ2-3, with 9 bases that match TRBD1. Trimming cost V 5 bases and J 3 bases; bases outside gene matches: 12. Germline-derived CDR1 and CDR2 are SEHNR and FQNEAQ (reference sequence). CDR3 length: 17 amino acids. CDR3 sequence reads: CASSPTGTGRRTDTQYF. The DNA for the CDR3 is TGTGCCAGCAGCCCGACAGGGACAGGGAGGAGGACAGATACGCAGTATTTT.

This clonotype was seen once. The J gene is TRBJ1-1, the V gene TRBV20-1; TRBD1 aligns across 9 bases. This CDR3 comprises 17 residues. Per germline, CDR1 DFQATT and CDR2 SNEGSKA (reference sequence). J gave up 2 bases and V 3 bases, and 13 bases lay outside the gene matches. Here the CDR3 reads CSASRDRGTSQNTEAFF. CDR3 nucleotide sequence: TGCAGTGCTAGCCGAGACAGGGGGACTTCCCAAAACACTGAAGCTTTCTTT.

This clonotype has at least ten counts. The rearrangement joins TRBV20-1 to TRBJ2-5, with D perhaps matching TRBD2 (6 bases). V lost 3 bases and J 4 bases, leaving 6 bases between the germline ends. The CDR3 length is 11 residues. Germline V gives CDR1 DFQATT, CDR2 SNEGSKA (reference sequence). CDR3 DNA sequence: TGCAGTGCTAGCGGGGGAGAGACCCAGTACTTC. Translating it yields CSASGGETQYF.

The chain couples TRBV6-2 or TRBV6-3 to TRBJ1-1, with 7 nucleotides matching TRBD1. The CDR3 consists of 15 residues. From germline, CDR1 is MNHEY and CDR2 SVGEGT. V gave up 5 bases and J gave up 1 base; unmatched junction bases: 7. The CDR3 sequence is CASSAKTGRNTEAFF. The CDR3 DNA sequence: TGTGCCAGCAGTGCAAAGACAGGGAGGAACACTGAAGCTTTCTTT.

CDR3 residues: CSGWATGELFF. The CDR3 coding sequence is TGCAGCGGTTGGGCCACCGGGGAGCTGTTTTTT. The V call is TRBV29-1, the J call TRBJ2-2; D gene unclear. Trimming took off 7 bases at V and 4 bases at J, with 7 bases between the two ends. The CDR3 spans 11 residues. The germline V gene has CDR1 SQVTM and CDR2 ANQGSEA.

Comment on this clonotype: One junction end does not reproduce the germline sequence, and a read error may be involved. V and J are TRBV12-3 or TRBV12-4 and TRBJ1-5, with 7 bases fitting TRBD1. The CDR3 is 14 amino acids. The CDR3 loop is CAGRLTGGNQPQHF. The DNA of the CDR3 is TGTGCCGGCAGACTTACAGGGGGCAATCAGCCCCAGCATTTT.

This chain joins TRBV18 and TRBJ1-1, with no clear D. The CDR3 contains 16 residues. Germline lookup yields CDR1 KGHSH and CDR2 LQKENI. V was pared by 2 bases and J by 0 bases, with 13 bases between. This chain's CDR3 is CASSPMSPPMNTEAFF. CDR3 in DNA: TGTGCCAGCTCACCAATGAGCCCACCCATGAACACTGAAGCTTTCTTT. The entire variable domain, with the rest obtained from reference TRBV18 and TRBJ1-1, is as follows: NAGVMQNPRHLVRRRGQEARLRCSPMKGHSHVYWYRQLPEEGLKFMVYLQKENIIDESGMPKERFSAEFPKEGPSILRIQQVVRGDSAAYFCASSPMSPPMNTEAFFGQGTRLTVV.

The genes are TRBV6-2 or TRBV6-3 and TRBJ1-2; perhaps TRBD1 as D (5 bases). With 7 bases removed from V and 6 bases from J, the gap between germline ends came to 18 bases. The germline V gene has CDR1 MNHEY and CDR2 SVGEGT. The CDR3 is made up of 14 amino acids. CDR3 sequence: CASTKHPGKDGYTF. In DNA, the CDR3 is TGTGCCAGCACCAAACATCCAGGGAAGGATGGCTACACCTTC.

Only a few counts were recorded for this clonotype. The chain uses TRBV20-1 and TRBJ2-6; D remains ambiguous. CDR3 length: 11 residues. Germline CDR1 is DFQATT and CDR2 is SNEGSKA (reference sequence). The germline V and J ends were trimmed by 4 bases and 4 bases, with 2 bases remaining between them. The CDR3 loop is CSAKGANVLTF. The CDR3 DNA follows: TGCAGTGCTAAGGGGGCCAACGTCCTGACTTTC.

This clonotype was counted only a few times. The CDR3 region has the DNA TGTGCCAGCGGGTCGACAGGTTCCAACTATGGCTACACCTTC. This codes for CASGSTGSNYGYTF. This chain uses TRBV27 with TRBJ1-2; tentative D call: TRBD1 (6 bases). This CDR3 comprises 14 residues. Trimming cost V 8 bases and J 2 bases, with 15 bases left between them. Looked up from germline, CDR1 is MNHEY and CDR2 is SMNVEV (reference sequence).

The chain recombines TRBV5-1 with TRBJ2-3; possibly TRBD1 for D (6 bases). Germline CDR1 and CDR2: SGHRS and YFSETQ. V was trimmed by 4 bases and J by 2 bases, leaving 14 bases between them. The CDR3 spans 15 residues. The CDR3 nucleotides read TGCGCCAGCAGCATTACAGGGCAGGTCACAGATACGCAGTATTTT. Amino acid sequence: CASSITGQVTDTQYF.

This clonotype occurred a few times. The J gene is TRBJ1-2, the V gene TRBV7-2; no reliable D call. The CDR3 is made up of 14 amino acids. CDR1 is SGHTA and CDR2 is FQGNSA in the germline V gene. The V and J ends lost 4 bases and 3 bases respectively, with 12 bases between them. CDR3 residues: CASSSQTEDYGYTF. For the CDR3, the DNA is TGTGCCAGCAGCTCCCAGACGGAGGACTATGGCTACACCTTC.

This clonotype was detected many times. Mismatch with germline at one junction end may stem from a read error. The CDR3 nucleotides read TGTGCCAGCAGCTTGGATTTAGAGACCCAGTACTTC. This codes for CASSLDLETQYF. The chain joins TRBV5-1 to TRBJ2-5; D uncertain. The germline V gene has CDR1 SGHRS and CDR2 YFSETQ. The CDR3 is 12 residues long.

Of note for this clonotype: Because the CDR3's place on the DNA is in doubt, the DNA is left out and the CDR3 is given as listed by TCRdb. CDR3 residues: CSAAPLRGKGGYTFGSGTQYF. This chain uses TRBV29-1 with TRBJ2-5; TRBD1 reflects the table's D call only, with no check against the DNA. The germline V gene encodes CDR1 SQVTM and CDR2 ANQGSEA. 21 amino acids form the CDR3, both terminal residues included.

The table lists this clonotype with a few counts. The V call is TRBV12-3 or TRBV12-4, the J call TRBJ1-1, with D perhaps matching TRBD1 (5 bases). The CDR3 totals 14 residues. Trimming took off 4 bases at V and 6 bases at J, with 15 bases between the two ends. The CDR3 here is CASSSDRDHPEAFF. DNA for the CDR3: TGTGCCAGCAGTTCCGACCGGGACCACCCTGAAGCTTTCTTT.

On this clonotype itself: Just one base apart from a much larger clone, this may be a read error. This chain links TRBV20-1 with TRBJ2-7; weak D call: TRBD1 (6 bases). The CDR3 sequence is 14 residues long. Germline assignment: CDR1 DFQATT and CDR2 SNEGSKA (reference sequence). V was trimmed by 1 base and J by 4 bases, leaving 14 bases between them. CDR3 sequence: CSARGGTGLYEQYF. The CDR3 DNA reads TGCAGTGCTAGAGGGGGAACAGGGCTTTACGAGCAGTACTTC.

The rearrangement uses TRBV20-1 and TRBJ1-1, with D unresolved. The length of the CDR3 is 11 residues. The germline gives CDR1 DFQATT, CDR2 SNEGSKA (reference sequence). V was trimmed by 3 bases and J by 8 bases, leaving 10 bases between them. CDR3 residues: CSARSGPEAFF. DNA for the CDR3: TGCAGTGCTAGGTCCGGTCCCGAAGCTTTCTTT.

This clonotype has a handful of counts. CDR3 protein: CASSTVAPDTQYF. Here the CDR3 DNA reads TGTGCCAGCAGCACGGTAGCACCGGATACGCAGTATTTT. The V and J genes are TRBV9 and TRBJ2-3; D call uncertain. Germline CDR1 SGDLS, CDR2 YYNGEE. The V end was cut by 4 bases, the J end by 6 bases, with 12 bases between. The CDR3 has 13 amino acids.

This clonotype was counted between two and nine times. This chain joins TRBV5-1 and TRBJ1-1; no firm D call. Trimming pared 1 base from V and 5 bases from J, leaving 12 bases between. In germline, CDR1 is SGHRS, CDR2 YFSETQ. CDR3 size: 14 residues. The CDR3 loop is CASSLSRVETEAFF. CDR3 nucleotides: TGCGCCAGCAGCTTGAGCCGGGTTGAGACTGAAGCTTTCTTT.

There are a few counts of this clonotype. V gene TRBV9 combines with J gene TRBJ1-2; unclear D gene. Germline values: CDR1 SGDLS, CDR2 YYNGEE. This CDR3 contains 15 residues. Deletions cut 2 bases from V and 4 bases from J, with 15 bases between. CDR3 in DNA: TGTGCCAGCAGCGTTGTTCCGGAGTCTGGCTATGGCTACACCTTC. It yields the protein CASSVVPESGYGYTF.